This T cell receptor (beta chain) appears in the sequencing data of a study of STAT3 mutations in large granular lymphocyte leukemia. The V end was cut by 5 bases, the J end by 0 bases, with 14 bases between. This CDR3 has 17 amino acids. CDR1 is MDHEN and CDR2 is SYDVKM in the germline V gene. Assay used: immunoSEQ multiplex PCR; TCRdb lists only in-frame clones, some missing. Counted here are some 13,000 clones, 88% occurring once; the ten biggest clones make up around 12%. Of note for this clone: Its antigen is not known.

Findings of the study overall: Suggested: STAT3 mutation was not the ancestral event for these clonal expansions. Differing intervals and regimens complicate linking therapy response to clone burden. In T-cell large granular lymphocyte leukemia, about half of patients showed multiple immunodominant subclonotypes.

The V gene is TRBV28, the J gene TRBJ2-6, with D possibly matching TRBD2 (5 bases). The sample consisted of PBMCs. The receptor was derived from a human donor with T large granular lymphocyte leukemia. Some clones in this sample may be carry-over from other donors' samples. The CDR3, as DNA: TGTGCCAGCAGTCCATCCGGGATTAGCTCTGGGGCCAACGTCCTGACTTTC. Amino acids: CASSPSGISSGANVLTF.